The rows below give T cell receptor beta chains drawn from one sample of a study of blood T cell repertoires in COVID-19. Some clones are missing from TCRdb's copy, which holds only in-frame ones; the method was immunoSEQ multiplex PCR. Altogether about 310,000 clones are present, around 91% being singletons, with the ten largest covering 1%. Sequencing was done on a sample of peripheral blood. The receptors were gathered from a woman in her thirties or forties with COVID-19, enrolled during active disease. Each CDR3 is given with its conserved first and last residue. A D gene is named only where the DNA matches it firmly. Clone size is given for some rows only: seen once, a few or many times, or a class if the clone is expanded.

>TRBV9|-|TRBJ2-7|-
CASSPGGSYEQYF
TGTGCCAGCAGCCCCGGAGGGTCCTACGAGCAGTACTTC
>TRBV4-3|-|TRBJ1-1|-
CASSQGGAGSPAFF
TGCGCCAGCAGCCAAGGTGGGGCCGGGTCCCCTGCTTTCTTT
>TRBV7-2|-|TRBJ2-5|-
CASSLGWAMETQYF
TGTGCCAGCAGCTTAGGATGGGCTATGGAGACCCAGTACTTC
>TRBV7-9|TRBD1|TRBJ2-3|once
CASSQQGQGVDTQYF
TGTGCCAGCAGCCAGCAGGGACAGGGAGTAGATACGCAGTATTTT
>TRBV15|-|TRBJ1-2|-
CATSTEDDRLSYGYTF
TGTGCCACCAGTACCGAGGATGACAGGCTAAGCTATGGCTACACCTTC
>TRBV24-1|TRBD1|TRBJ1-5|-
CATSVGTGEQPQHF
TGTGCCACCAGTGTAGGGACAGGGGAACAGCCCCAGCATTTT
>TRBV23-1|-|TRBJ1-5|-
CASSHPYNQPQHF
TGCGCCAGCAGTCATCCGTATAATCAGCCCCAGCATTTT
>TRBV11-3|-|TRBJ2-2|-
CASSFGGNTGELFF
TGTGCCAGCAGCTTTGGAGGGAACACCGGGGAGCTGTTTTTT
>TRBV6-2/TRBV6-3|TRBD1|TRBJ1-1|-
CASSPGDRRDTEAFF
TGTGCCAGCAGTCCGGGGGACAGGAGAGACACTGAAGCTTTCTTT
>TRBV6-5|TRBD1|TRBJ1-5|once
CASSPDRANQPQHF
TGTGCCAGCAGCCCCGACAGGGCGAATCAGCCCCAGCATTTT
>TRBV30|-|TRBJ2-6|-
CAWSEGQIGANVLTF
TGTGCCTGGAGTGAAGGACAGATTGGGGCCAACGTCCTGACTTTC
>TRBV7-2|-|TRBJ1-1|-
CASSLEGGTEAFF
TGTGCCAGCAGCTTAGAAGGGGGCACTGAAGCTTTCTTT
>TRBV7-7|-|TRBJ2-7|-
CASSQLVGYEQYF
TGTGCTAGCAGCCAACTCGTCGGGTACGAGCAGTACTTC
>TRBV19|-|TRBJ1-3|-
CASSITGTGNTIYF
TGTGCCAGTAGTATCACAGGGACTGGAAACACCATATATTTT
>TRBV2|TRBD1|TRBJ1-5|-
CASSPDRGRGGQPQHF
TGTGCCAGCAGCCCCGACAGGGGGCGTGGAGGTCAGCCCCAGCATTTT
>TRBV10-3|TRBD2|TRBJ2-2|-
CAISVLAGSNTGELFF
TGTGCCATCAGCGTTCTAGCGGGCTCGAACACCGGGGAGCTGTTTTTT
>TRBV7-9|TRBD1|TRBJ1-5|-
CASSLQGVGEPQHF
TGTGCCAGCAGCTTACAGGGGGTTGGGGAGCCCCAGCATTTT
>TRBV27|TRBD1|TRBJ2-1|-
CASSTTGVHEQFF
TGTGCCAGCAGTACAACAGGGGTCCATGAGCAGTTCTTC
>TRBV15|-|TRBJ2-7|-
CATSRPGPGAYEQYF
TGTGCCACCAGCAGGCCCGGGCCGGGAGCCTACGAGCAGTACTTC
>TRBV27|TRBD2|TRBJ2-5|-
CASSLIGRAVETQYF
TGTGCCAGCAGTTTAATCGGGAGGGCCGTAGAGACCCAGTACTTC
>TRBV2|-|TRBJ1-1|few
CASRDIGVGSNTEAFF
TGTGCCAGCAGGGATATTGGAGTCGGGTCGAACACTGAAGCTTTCTTT
>TRBV5-4|-|TRBJ1-6|-
CASSPRLGYNSPLHF
TGTGCCAGCAGCCCGCGCCTTGGCTATAATTCACCCCTCCACTTT
>TRBV5-1|TRBD2|TRBJ2-7|-
CASSRSSGSTHGNEQYF
TGCGCCAGCAGCCGGAGTAGCGGGAGCACCCATGGCAACGAGCAGTACTTC
>TRBV6-6|-|TRBJ2-1|-
CASSYSRQEQFF
TGTGCCAGCAGTTACTCGCGACAAGAGCAGTTCTTC
>TRBV2|-|TRBJ1-5|-
CASSTVPNQPQHF
TGTGCCAGCAGTACAGTCCCCAATCAGCCCCAGCATTTT
>TRBV6-6|-|TRBJ2-6|-
CASSQALASGANVLTF
TGTGCCAGCAGCCAGGCACTCGCCTCTGGGGCCAACGTCCTGACTTTC
>TRBV5-6|-|TRBJ2-3|few
CASSLAGSSERTDTQYF
TGTGCCAGCAGCTTAGCCGGGTCTAGCGAGCGCACAGATACGCAGTATTTT
>TRBV28|TRBD1|TRBJ1-2|-
CASRWSRGLIGYTF
TGTGCCAGCAGATGGAGCAGGGGGCTTATTGGCTACACCTTC
>TRBV5-1|TRBD2|TRBJ2-7|once
CASSLAGREHEQYF
TGCGCCAGCAGCTTGGCAGGGAGGGAGCACGAGCAGTACTTC
>TRBV7-9|-|TRBJ2-1|-
CASTKGPQAYYNEQFF
TGTGCCAGCACCAAGGGTCCGCAGGCTTACTACAATGAGCAGTTCTTC
>TRBV30|TRBD2|TRBJ2-1|-
CAWTLSGRSYNEQFF
TGTGCCTGGACCCTTAGCGGGCGATCCTACAATGAGCAGTTCTTC
>TRBV5-1|-|TRBJ1-2|-
CASSLAGRNNYGYTF
TGCGCCAGCAGCTTGGCGGGTCGAAATAACTATGGCTACACCTTC
>TRBV19|-|TRBJ2-3|-
CASSIGGVSIFSDTQYF
TGTGCCAGTAGTATAGGCGGCGTATCGATTTTTTCAGATACGCAGTATTTT
>TRBV7-2|-|TRBJ1-5|-
CASSPVNQPQHF
TGTGCCAGCAGCCCCGTCAATCAGCCCCAGCATTTT
>TRBV28|TRBD1|TRBJ1-2|-
CASSFLGQGSGYTF
TGTGCCAGCAGTTTCCTGGGACAGGGGTCTGGCTACACCTTC
>TRBV7-6|TRBD2|TRBJ2-2|-
CASSLMAGRGNTGELFF
TGTGCCAGCAGCTTAATGGCAGGGAGGGGAAACACCGGGGAGCTGTTTTTT
>TRBV11-2|-|TRBJ2-5|-
CASSPGETQYF
TGTGCCAGCAGCCCGGGTGAGACCCAGTACTTC
>TRBV19|-|TRBJ2-1|-
CASAAREYNEQFF
TGTGCCAGTGCGGCCAGGGAATACAATGAGCAGTTCTTC
>TRBV29-1|-|TRBJ1-1|-
CSGQGLGATEAFF
TGCAGCGGGCAGGGGCTGGGGGCCACTGAAGCTTTCTTT
>TRBV6-5|-|TRBJ2-7|-
CASTKSVTGSYEQYF
TGTGCCAGCACCAAATCCGTCACAGGCTCCTACGAGCAGTACTTC
>TRBV29-1|TRBD2|TRBJ2-1|-
CSVASAGVGQFF
TGCAGCGTTGCCTCGGCGGGGGTGGGGCAGTTCTTC
>TRBV29-1|TRBD1|TRBJ2-7|-
CSAGQGEVEQYF
TGCAGCGCCGGACAGGGGGAGGTCGAGCAGTACTTC
>TRBV5-6|TRBD1|TRBJ1-1|once
CASSLPGGRGYTEAFF
TGTGCCAGCAGCCTACCCGGCGGCAGGGGGTACACTGAAGCTTTCTTT
>TRBV14|-|TRBJ1-4|-
CASSQLRGEKLFF
TGTGCCAGCAGCCAGCTCCGGGGTGAAAAACTGTTTTTT
>TRBV3-1/TRBV3-2|-|TRBJ1-2|-
CASSQERIQGNGYTF
TGTGCCAGCAGCCAAGAAAGAATACAGGGAAACGGCTACACCTTC
>TRBV4-2|TRBD1|TRBJ2-3|-
CASSRGTGTTDTQYF
TGTGCCAGCAGCCGAGGGACAGGGACGACAGATACGCAGTATTTT
>TRBV30|-|TRBJ2-2|-
CAWSVLGAGELFF
TGTGCCTGGAGTGTACTCGGAGCCGGGGAGCTGTTTTTT
>TRBV27|TRBD1|TRBJ1-1|-
CASCLTGQTEAFF
TGTGCCAGCTGCCTGACAGGGCAGACTGAAGCTTTCTTT
>TRBV4-3|-|TRBJ1-6|-
CASSQDLGRLNSPLHF
TGCGCCAGCAGCCAAGATTTGGGCAGGCTCAATTCACCCCTCCACTTT
>TRBV30|-|TRBJ1-5|-
CAWSRGIGEPQHF
TGTGCCTGGAGTAGGGGCATTGGAGAGCCCCAGCATTTT
>TRBV12-3/TRBV12-4|-|TRBJ2-2|-
CASTAGETGELFF
TGTGCCAGCACGGCAGGGGAAACCGGGGAGCTGTTTTTT
>TRBV7-3|-|TRBJ1-1|once
CASSSPNRNTEAFF
TGTGCCAGCAGCTCCCCGAACAGGAACACTGAAGCTTTCTTT
>TRBV28|-|TRBJ2-6|once
CASSLLGHLSGANVLTF
TGTGCCAGCAGTTTACTGGGACACCTCTCTGGGGCCAACGTCCTGACTTTC
>TRBV28|TRBD1|TRBJ1-2|once
CASSFGQGLNYGYTF
TGTGCCAGCAGTTTCGGACAGGGCCTTAACTATGGCTACACCTTC